Below, 3 T cell receptor beta chains from the same sample are listed, as sequenced in a study of cytomegalovirus exposure and HLA in healthy donors (dated by TCRdb to about 2017). Receptors were amplified or captured by the immunoSEQ multiplex PCR assay. For the multiplex PCR, a mixture combining 60 forward primers for TCR Vbeta segments and 13 reverse primers for TCR Jbeta segments was used. TCRdb mirrors the immuneACCESS table, restricted to in-frame sequences. Some clones are absent from its copies; in checked studies, under half trace to an unresolved V gene, and the reason for the others is unknown. This sample is represented by 95,000 to 110,000 clones; 79% of them were singletons. Roughly 3.9% of the sample belongs to the ten largest clones. The sequencing input was PBMCs. The receptors derive from a man aged 50 to 60 in good health and CMV-seropositive.

V usage is TRBV28 and J usage is TRBJ2-5; D is unresolved. The DNA end favors TRBJ2-7, so the J call may be wrong. CDR3 length: 11 amino acids. Germline V gene lookup returns CDR1 MDHEN and CDR2 SYDVKM. The CDR3 reads CASRWAYEQYF. The CDR3 DNA is TGTGCCAGCAGGTGGGCCTACGAGCAGTACTTC.

The chain couples TRBV28 to TRBJ1-3, with TRBD1 as a possible D gene (6 bases). This CDR3 is built from 13 residues. Trimming stripped 8 bases from V and 6 bases from J, with 14 bases between. Germline CDR1 is MDHEN and CDR2 is SYDVKM. CDR3: CASSGQLPNTIYF. The CDR3 coding sequence is TGTGCCAGCTCCGGACAGCTTCCAAACACCATATATTTT.

This clone was recorded a few times. The genes are TRBV5-1 and TRBJ2-7; 11 nucleotides align to TRBD1. The CDR3 totals 14 residues. J was trimmed by 5 bases and V by 5 bases; bases with no gene match: 6. Germline CDR1 is SGHRS and CDR2 is YFSETQ. CDR3 residues: CASRGQGAWDEQYF. The DNA for the CDR3 is TGCGCCAGCAGAGGACAGGGGGCATGGGACGAGCAGTACTTC.